This TCR beta chain was sequenced for a study of Ad26.COV2.S vaccination and SARS-CoV-2 variants. For the study at large: Intramuscularly, Ad26.COV2.S was given either once or twice, 56 days apart. The study's findings and limits: Comparability of non-spike TCR breadth was observed across vaccine and placebo recipients.

This clone was seen only once. Its matching antigen is unknown. Treatment specified: some 20 received Ad26.COV2.S at low or high dose, single or two shots; 5 received placebo; per-sample allocation not given. Following the first vaccine or placebo injection, samples were taken on day 63. An 18-55-year-old adult in Boston served as donor. An Ad26 vector was used to express Wuhan-strain SARS-CoV-2 spike as the vaccine. Trimming removed 4 bases from V and 3 bases from J; junction bases left unmatched: 6. CDR1 and CDR2 from the germline V gene are SGHRS and YFSETQ. This CDR3 is built from 15 residues. Generated by immunoSEQ multiplex PCR, the TCRdb table keeps only in-frame clones and is missing some. The profile shows 500,000 or so clones, around nine tenths of them singletons.

Specimen: peripheral blood, collected in a trial of Ad26.COV2.S vaccine versus placebo. V is TRBV5-1 and J is TRBJ1-4; 7 nucleotides agree with TRBD1. The receptor was isolated from a person aged 18-65 years who received the Ad26.COV2.S COVID-19 vaccine or a placebo. Written as DNA, the CDR3 is TGCGCCAGCAGCGGGGGGACAGTTTCTAATGAAAAACTGTTTTTT. Amino acids: CASSGGTVSNEKLFF.